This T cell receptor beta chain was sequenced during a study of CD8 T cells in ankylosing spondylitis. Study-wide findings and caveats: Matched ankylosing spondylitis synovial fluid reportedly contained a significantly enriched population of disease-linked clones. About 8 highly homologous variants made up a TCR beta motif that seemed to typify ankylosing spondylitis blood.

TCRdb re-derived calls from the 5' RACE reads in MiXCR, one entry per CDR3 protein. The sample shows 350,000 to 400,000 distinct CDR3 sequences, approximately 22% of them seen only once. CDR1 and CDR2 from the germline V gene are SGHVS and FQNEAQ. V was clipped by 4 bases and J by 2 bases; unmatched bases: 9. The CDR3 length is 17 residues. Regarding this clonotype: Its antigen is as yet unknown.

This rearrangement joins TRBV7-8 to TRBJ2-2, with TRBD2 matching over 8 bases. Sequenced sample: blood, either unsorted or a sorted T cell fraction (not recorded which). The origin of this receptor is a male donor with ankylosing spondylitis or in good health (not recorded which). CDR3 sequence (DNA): TGTGCCAGCAGCTCGAGGGCTAGCGGGCCTAACACCGGGGAGCTGTTTTTT. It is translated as CASSSRASGPNTGELFF.